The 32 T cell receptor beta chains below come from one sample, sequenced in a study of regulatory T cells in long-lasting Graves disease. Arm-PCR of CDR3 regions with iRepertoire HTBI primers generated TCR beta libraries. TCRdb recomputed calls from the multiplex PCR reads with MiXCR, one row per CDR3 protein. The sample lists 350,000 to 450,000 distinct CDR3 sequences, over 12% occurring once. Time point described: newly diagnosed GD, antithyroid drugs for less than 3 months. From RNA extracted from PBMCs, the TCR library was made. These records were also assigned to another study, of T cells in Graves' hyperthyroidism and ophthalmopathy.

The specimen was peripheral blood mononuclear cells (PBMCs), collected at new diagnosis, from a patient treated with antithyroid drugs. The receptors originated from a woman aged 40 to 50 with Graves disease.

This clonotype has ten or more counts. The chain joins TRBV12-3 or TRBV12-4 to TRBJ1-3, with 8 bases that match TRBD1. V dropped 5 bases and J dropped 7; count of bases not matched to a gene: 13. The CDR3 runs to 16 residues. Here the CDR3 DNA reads TGTGCCAGCAGTCCCATGGGACAGGCCACCAGGAACACCATATATTTT. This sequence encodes CASSPMGQATRNTIYF.

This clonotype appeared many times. The CDR3, as DNA: TGTGCCAGCAGGGACGCTAGCGGGAGGGCCAATGAGCAGTTCTTC. Translated, it gives CASRDASGRANEQFF. The genes are TRBV12-3 or TRBV12-4 and TRBJ2-1, with 12 bases lining up with TRBD2. This CDR3 has 15 amino acids. V lost 6 bases to trimming and J lost 6 bases; unmatched junction nucleotides: 6.

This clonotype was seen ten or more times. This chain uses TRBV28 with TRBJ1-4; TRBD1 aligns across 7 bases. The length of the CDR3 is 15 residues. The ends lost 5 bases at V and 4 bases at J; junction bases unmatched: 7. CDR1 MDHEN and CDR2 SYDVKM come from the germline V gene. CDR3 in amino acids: CASSPLGQNNEKLFF. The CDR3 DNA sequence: TGTGCCAGCAGTCCCCTGGGACAGAATAATGAAAAACTGTTTTTT.

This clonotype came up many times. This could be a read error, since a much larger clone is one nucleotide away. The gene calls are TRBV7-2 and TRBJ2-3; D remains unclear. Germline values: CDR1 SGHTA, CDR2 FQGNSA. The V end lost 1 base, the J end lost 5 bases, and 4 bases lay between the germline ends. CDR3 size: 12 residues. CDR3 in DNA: TGTGCCAGCAGCTTAGTAGTAGATACGCAGTATTTT. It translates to CASSLVVDTQYF.

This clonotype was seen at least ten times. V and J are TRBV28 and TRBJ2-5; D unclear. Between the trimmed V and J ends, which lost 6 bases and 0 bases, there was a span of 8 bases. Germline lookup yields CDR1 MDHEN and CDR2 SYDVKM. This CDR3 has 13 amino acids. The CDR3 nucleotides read TGTGCCAGCAGGACGGTAAACCAAGAGACCCAGTACTTC. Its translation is CASRTVNQETQYF.

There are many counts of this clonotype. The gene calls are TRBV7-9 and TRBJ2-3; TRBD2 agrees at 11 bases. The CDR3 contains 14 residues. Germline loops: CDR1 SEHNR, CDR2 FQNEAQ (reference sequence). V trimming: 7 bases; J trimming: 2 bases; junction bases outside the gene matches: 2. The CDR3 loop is CASIAGGFTDTQYF. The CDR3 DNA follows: TGTGCCAGCATAGCGGGAGGGTTCACAGATACGCAGTATTTT. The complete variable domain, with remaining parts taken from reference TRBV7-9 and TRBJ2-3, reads DTGVSQNPRHKITKRGQNVTFRCDPISEHNRLYWYRQTLGQGPEFLTYFQNEAQLEKSRLLSDRFSAERPKGSFSTLEIQRTEQGDSAMYLCASIAGGFTDTQYFGPGTRLTVL.

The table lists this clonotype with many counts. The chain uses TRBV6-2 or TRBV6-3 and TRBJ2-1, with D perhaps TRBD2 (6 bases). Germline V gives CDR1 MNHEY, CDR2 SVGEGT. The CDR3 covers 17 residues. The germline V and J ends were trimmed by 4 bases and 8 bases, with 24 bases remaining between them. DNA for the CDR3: TGTGCCAGCAGTTCTCTCACCCGGGGACTCGGGGGTCATGAGCAGTTCTTC. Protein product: CASSSLTRGLGGHEQFF.

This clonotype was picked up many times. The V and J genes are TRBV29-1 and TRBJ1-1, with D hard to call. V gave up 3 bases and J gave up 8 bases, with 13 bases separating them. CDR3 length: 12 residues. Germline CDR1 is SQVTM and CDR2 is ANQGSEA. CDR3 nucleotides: TGCAGCGTTGATTCGTCGGCCAGAGAAGCTTTCTTT. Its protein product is CSVDSSAREAFF.

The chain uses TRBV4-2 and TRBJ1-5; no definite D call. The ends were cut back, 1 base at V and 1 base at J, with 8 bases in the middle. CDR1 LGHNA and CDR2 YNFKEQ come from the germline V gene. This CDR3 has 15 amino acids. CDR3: CASSQGRGSNQPQHF. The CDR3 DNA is TGTGCCAGCAGCCAAGGTCGAGGGAGCAATCAGCCCCAGCATTTT.

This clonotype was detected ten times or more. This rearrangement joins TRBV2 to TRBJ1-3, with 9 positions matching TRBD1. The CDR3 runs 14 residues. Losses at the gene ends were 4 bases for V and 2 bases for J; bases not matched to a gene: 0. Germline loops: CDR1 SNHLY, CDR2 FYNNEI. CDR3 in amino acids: CASSGQGAGNTIYF. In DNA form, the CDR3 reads TGTGCCAGCAGTGGACAGGGGGCTGGAAACACCATATATTTT.

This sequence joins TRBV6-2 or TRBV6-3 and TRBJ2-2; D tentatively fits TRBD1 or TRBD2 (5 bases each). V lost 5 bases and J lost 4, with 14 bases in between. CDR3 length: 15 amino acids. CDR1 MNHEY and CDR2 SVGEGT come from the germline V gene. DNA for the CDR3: TGTGCCAGCAGTGGGGGACGGCCCGGCACCGGGGAGCTGTTTTTT. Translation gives CASSGGRPGTGELFF.

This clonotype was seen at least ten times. The CDR3 sequence: CASAPGVFSNEQFF. The CDR3, as DNA: TGTGCCAGCGCCCCAGGGGTCTTTAGCAATGAGCAGTTCTTC. This chain joins TRBV6-1 and TRBJ2-1, with a weak D call TRBD1 (6 bases). The V end was cut by 8 bases, the J end by 6 bases, with 17 bases between. Germline V gene lookup returns CDR1 MNHNS and CDR2 SASEGT. The CDR3 is made up of 14 amino acids.

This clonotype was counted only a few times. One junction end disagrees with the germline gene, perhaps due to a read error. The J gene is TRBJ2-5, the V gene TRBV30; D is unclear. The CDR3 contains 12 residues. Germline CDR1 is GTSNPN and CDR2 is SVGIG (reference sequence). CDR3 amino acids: CAWSVLQGTQYF. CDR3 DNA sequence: TGTGCCTGGAGTGTACTTCAAGGGACCCAGTACTTC.

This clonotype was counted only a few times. The CDR3 bases are TGCGCCAGCAGCACCCGGACTAGCGGGAGGGTGGCCGGGGAGCTGTTTTTT. As protein: CASSTRTSGRVAGELFF. The chain couples TRBV5-1 to TRBJ2-2, with 15 bases lining up with TRBD2. V was clipped by 4 bases and J by 6 bases; unmatched bases: 7. CDR3 size: 17 residues. Germline CDR1 and CDR2: SGHRS and YFSETQ.

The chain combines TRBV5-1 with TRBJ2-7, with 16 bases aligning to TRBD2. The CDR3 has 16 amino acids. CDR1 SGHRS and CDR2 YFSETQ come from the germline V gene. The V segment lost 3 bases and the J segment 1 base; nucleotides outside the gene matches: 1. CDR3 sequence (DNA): TGCGCCAGCAGCTCGGGACTAGCGGGAGGGTCCTACGAGCAGTACTTC. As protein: CASSSGLAGGSYEQYF.

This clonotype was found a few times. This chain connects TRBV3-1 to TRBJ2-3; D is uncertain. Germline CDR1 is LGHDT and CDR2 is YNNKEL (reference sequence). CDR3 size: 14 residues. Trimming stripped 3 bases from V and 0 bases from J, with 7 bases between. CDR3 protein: CASSQALSTDTQYF. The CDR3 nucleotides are TGTGCCAGCAGCCAGGCACTCAGCACAGATACGCAGTATTTT.

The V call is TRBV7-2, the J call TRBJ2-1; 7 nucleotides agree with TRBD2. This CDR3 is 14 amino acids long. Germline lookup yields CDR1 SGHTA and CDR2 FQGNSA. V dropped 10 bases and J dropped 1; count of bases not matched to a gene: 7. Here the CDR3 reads CATRGGSSYNEQFF. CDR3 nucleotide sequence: TGTGCCACCCGAGGCGGGAGTTCCTACAATGAGCAGTTCTTC. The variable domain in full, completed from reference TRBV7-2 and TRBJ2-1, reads GAGVSQSPSNKVTEKGKDVELRCDPISGHTALYWYRQSLGQGLEFLIYFQGNSAPDKSGLPSDRFSAERTGGSVSTLTIQRTQQEDSAVYLCATRGGSSYNEQFFGPGTRLTVL.

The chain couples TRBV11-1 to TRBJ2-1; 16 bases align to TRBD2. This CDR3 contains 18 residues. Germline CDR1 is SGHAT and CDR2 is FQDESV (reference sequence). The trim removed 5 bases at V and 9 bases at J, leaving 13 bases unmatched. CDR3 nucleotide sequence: TGTGCCAGCAGCCCAGGGACTAGCGGGAGGGCCTCCTCTCCTGAGCAGTTCTTC. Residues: CASSPGTSGRASSPEQFF. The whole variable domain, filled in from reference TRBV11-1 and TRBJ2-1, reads EAEVAQSPRYKITEKSQAVAFWCDPISGHATLYWYRQILGQGPELLVQFQDESVVDDSQLPKDRFSAERLKGVDSTLKIQPAELGDSAMYLCASSPGTSGRASSPEQFFGPGTRLTVL.

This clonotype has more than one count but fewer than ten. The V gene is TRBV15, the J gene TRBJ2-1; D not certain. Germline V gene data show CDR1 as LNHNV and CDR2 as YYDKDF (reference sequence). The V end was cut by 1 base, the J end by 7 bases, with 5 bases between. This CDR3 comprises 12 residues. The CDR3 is CATSRAMNEQFF. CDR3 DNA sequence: TGTGCCACCAGCAGAGCTATGAATGAGCAGTTCTTC.

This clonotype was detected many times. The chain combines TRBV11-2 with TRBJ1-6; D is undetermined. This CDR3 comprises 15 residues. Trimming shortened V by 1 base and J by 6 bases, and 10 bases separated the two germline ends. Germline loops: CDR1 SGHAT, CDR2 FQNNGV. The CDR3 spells CASSLAPGGNSPLHF. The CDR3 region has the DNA TGTGCCAGCAGCTTAGCTCCCGGCGGTAATTCACCCCTCCACTTT.

CDR3 nucleotides: TGTGCCAGCCGCCCTGTCGGGACCCAATACGAGCAGTACTTC. It encodes CASRPVGTQYEQYF. This chain connects TRBV12-3 or TRBV12-4 to TRBJ2-7; possibly TRBD1 or TRBD2 for D (5 bases each). Trimming left V 8 bases short and J 4 bases short, with 18 bases between. This CDR3 has 14 residues.

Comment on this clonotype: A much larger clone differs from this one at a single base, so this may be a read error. CDR3 DNA: TGTGTCAGCAGTGATACCCGCAAAAAATCTGGGGGCAATGAGCAGTTCTTC. Encoded protein: CVSSDTRKKSGGNEQFF. This chain uses TRBV6-1 with TRBJ2-1; D could derive from TRBD1 or TRBD2 (5 bases each). This CDR3 spans 17 amino acids. CDR1 and CDR2 (germline): MNHNS, SASEGT.

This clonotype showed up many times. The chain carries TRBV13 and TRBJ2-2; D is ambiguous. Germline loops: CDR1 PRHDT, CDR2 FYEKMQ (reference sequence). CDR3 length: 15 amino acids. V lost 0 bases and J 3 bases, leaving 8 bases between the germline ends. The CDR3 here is CASSLGAADTGELFF. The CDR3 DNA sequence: TGTGCCAGCAGCTTAGGGGCTGCGGACACCGGGGAGCTGTTTTTT.

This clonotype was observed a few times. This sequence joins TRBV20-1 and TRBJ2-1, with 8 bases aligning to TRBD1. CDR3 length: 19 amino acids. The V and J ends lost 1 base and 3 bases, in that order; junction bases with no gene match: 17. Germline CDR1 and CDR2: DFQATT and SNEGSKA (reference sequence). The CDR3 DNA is TGCAGTGCTAGAGCCGTTACCGCACAGGGGGTGGGGAACTACAATGAGCAGTTCTTC. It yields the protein CSARAVTAQGVGNYNEQFF.

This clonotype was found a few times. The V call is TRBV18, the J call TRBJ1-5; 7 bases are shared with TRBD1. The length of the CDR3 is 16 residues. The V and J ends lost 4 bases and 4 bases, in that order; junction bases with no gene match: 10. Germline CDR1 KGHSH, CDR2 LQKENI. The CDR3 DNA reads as TGTGCCAGCTCACAATCCGGGACAGCCTCTAATCAGCCCCAGCATTTT. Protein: CASSQSGTASNQPQHF.

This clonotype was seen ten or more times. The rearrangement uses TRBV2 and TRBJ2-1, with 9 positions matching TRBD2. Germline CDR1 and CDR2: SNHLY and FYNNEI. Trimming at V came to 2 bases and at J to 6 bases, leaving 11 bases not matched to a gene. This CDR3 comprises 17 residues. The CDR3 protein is CASSELGGRARGNEQFF. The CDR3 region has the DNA TGTGCCAGCAGTGAATTGGGCGGGAGGGCGCGGGGCAATGAGCAGTTCTTC.

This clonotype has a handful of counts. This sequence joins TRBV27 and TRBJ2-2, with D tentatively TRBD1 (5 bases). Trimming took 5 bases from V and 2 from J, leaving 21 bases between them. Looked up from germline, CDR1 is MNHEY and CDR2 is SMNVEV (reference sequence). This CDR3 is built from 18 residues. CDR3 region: CASSRLDRHTLNTGELFF. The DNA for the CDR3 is TGTGCCAGCAGTCGCCTCGACAGACACACCTTAAACACCGGGGAGCTGTTTTTT.

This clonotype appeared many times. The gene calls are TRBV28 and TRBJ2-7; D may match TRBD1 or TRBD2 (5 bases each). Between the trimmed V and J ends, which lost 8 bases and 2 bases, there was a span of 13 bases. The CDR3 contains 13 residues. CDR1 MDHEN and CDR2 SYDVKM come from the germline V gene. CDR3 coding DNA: TGTGCCAGCCGGGGCAGGGTCGCCTACGAGCAGTACTTC. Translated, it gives CASRGRVAYEQYF. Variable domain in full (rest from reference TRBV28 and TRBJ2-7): DVKVTQSSRYLVKRTGEKVFLECVQDMDHENMFWYRQDPGLGLRLIYFSYDVKMKEKGDIPEGYSVSREKKERFSLILESASTNQTSMYLCASRGRVAYEQYFGPGTRLTVT.

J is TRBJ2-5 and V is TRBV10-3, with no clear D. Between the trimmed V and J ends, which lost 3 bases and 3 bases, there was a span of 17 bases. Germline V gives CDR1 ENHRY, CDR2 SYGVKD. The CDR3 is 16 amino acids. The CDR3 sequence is CAISEGSRAYKETQYF. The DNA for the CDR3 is TGTGCCATCAGTGAAGGTAGTCGAGCTTACAAAGAGACCCAGTACTTC.

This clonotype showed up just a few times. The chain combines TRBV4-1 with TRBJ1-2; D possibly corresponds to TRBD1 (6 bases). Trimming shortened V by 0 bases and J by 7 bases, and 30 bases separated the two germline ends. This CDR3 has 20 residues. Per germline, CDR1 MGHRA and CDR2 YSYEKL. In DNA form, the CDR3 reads TGCGCCAGCAGCCAAGACGCACTCCTCCTACAGGGCCCTGGTACTATTGGCTACACCTTC. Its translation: CASSQDALLLQGPGTIGYTF.

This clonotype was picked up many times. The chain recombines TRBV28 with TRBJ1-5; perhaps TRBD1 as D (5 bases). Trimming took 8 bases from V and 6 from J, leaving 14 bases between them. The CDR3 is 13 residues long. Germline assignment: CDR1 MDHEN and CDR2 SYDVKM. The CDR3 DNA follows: TGTGCCAGCGCGTTGGGGGTGGGTCAGCCCCAGCATTTT. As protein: CASALGVGQPQHF.

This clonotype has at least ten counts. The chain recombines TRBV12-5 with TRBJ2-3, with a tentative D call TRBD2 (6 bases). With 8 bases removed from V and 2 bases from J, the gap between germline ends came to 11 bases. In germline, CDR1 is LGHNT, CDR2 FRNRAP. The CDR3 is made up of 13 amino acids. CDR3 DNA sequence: TGTGCTAGTTGTGGAGGGGCCACAGATACGCAGTATTTT. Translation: CASCGGATDTQYF.